The T cell receptor beta chain described here comes from a study of multiple sclerosis patients with progressive multifocal leukoencephalopathy. Time point defined: around six months of natalizumab therapy. Sequencing used immunoSEQ multiplex PCR; TCRdb keeps in-frame clones, though not all of them. The table includes about 30,000 clones, about 90% detected once. The V and J ends lost 0 bases and 4 bases respectively, with 9 bases between them. Germline-derived CDR1 and CDR2 are SGHAT and FQNNGV. CDR3 size: 14 residues. The input for sequencing was PBMCs, taken from a patient treated with natalizumab. The sequence was collected from a human donor with multiple sclerosis. This chain links TRBV11-2 with TRBJ1-2, with D maybe TRBD1 (6 bases). The CDR3 DNA reads TGTGCCAGCAGCTTAGATCAGGGGAGCTATGGCTACACCTTC. It specifies CASSLDQGSYGYTF.